These 5 T cell receptor beta chains came from one sample sequenced in a study of blood T cell repertoires in COVID-19. TCRdb keeps only in-frame clones here, not all; method: immunoSEQ multiplex PCR. The sample has 200,000 to 250,000 clones, roughly 85% seen once. Input material: peripheral blood. Receptor source: a woman of 80 years or more with acute or convalescent COVID-19.

The V and J genes are TRBV19 and TRBJ1-5; 7 bases are a match to TRBD1. The germline V gene has CDR1 LNHDA and CDR2 SQIVND (reference sequence). This CDR3 is built from 15 residues. Trimming at V came to 5 bases and at J to 2 bases, leaving 6 bases not matched to a gene. The CDR3 here is CASSPQGQRNQPQHF. The CDR3 DNA reads TGTGCCAGTAGTCCCCAGGGACAGCGCAATCAGCCCCAGCATTTT.

J is TRBJ2-1 and V is TRBV3-1 (or the pseudogene TRBV3-2); the match to TRBD2 covers 13 bases. This CDR3 spans 14 amino acids. CDR1 and CDR2 (germline): LGHDT, YNNKEL (reference sequence). J was trimmed by 7 bases and V by 4 bases; bases with no gene match: 1. The CDR3 DNA follows: TGTGCCAGCAGCCTGGGACTAGCGGGGAATGAGCAGTTCTTC. Amino acid sequence: CASSLGLAGNEQFF.

V gene TRBV5-1 combines with J gene TRBJ2-3, with 7 bases lining up with TRBD2. Trimming removed 7 bases from V and 3 bases from J; junction bases left unmatched: 5. Germline V CDR1 and CDR2: SGHRS, YFSETQ. The CDR3 is 13 residues long. CDR3 in DNA: TGCGCCAGCGGAGGACTAGAGACAGATACGCAGTATTTT. It specifies CASGGLETDTQYF.

The chain joins TRBV27 to TRBJ1-2, with a possible D match to TRBD1 (6 bases). The CDR3 length is 15 residues. V lost 0 bases and J lost 8, with 16 bases in between. The V gene's germline CDR1 is MNHEY and CDR2 SMNVEV (reference sequence). In DNA form, the CDR3 reads TGTGCCAGCAGTTTATCGGGGACATCCGGTGGGGGCTACACCTTC. This gives the protein CASSLSGTSGGGYTF.

Written as DNA, the CDR3 is TGTGCCAGCAGCCAACGGGACAGGGGAGGTGGCTACACCTTC. It yields the protein CASSQRDRGGGYTF. This chain uses TRBV3-1 (or the pseudogene TRBV3-2) with TRBJ1-2, with 10 bases identical to TRBD1. Germline CDR1 reads LGHDT; CDR2 reads YNNKEL (reference sequence). The length of the CDR3 is 14 residues. V was pared by 2 bases and J by 7 bases, with 4 bases of the junction left unmatched.